What follows are 13 T cell receptor beta chains derived from one specimen sequenced in a study of regulatory T cells in long-lasting Graves disease. With iRepertoire HTBI primers and Arm-PCR of CDR3 regions, TCR beta libraries were built. Each CDR3 protein gets one entry after TCRdb re-called the multiplex PCR reads with MiXCR. This table has under 250,000 distinct CDR3 sequences, around 20% appearing once. The time point denotes: newly diagnosed GD, antithyroid drugs for less than 3 months. PBMC-derived RNA was used for the TCR library. These sequences were also reported in another study, on T cells in Graves' hyperthyroidism and ophthalmopathy.

The sample in question was peripheral blood mononuclear cells (PBMCs), obtained at new diagnosis, from a patient treated with antithyroid drugs. These receptors were collected from a woman in her 30s with Graves disease.

This clonotype was detected many times. The gene calls are TRBV27 and TRBJ1-5, with a weak D call TRBD1 (5 bases). CDR1 and CDR2 from the germline V gene are MNHEY and SMNVEV (reference sequence). Deletions cut 6 bases from V and 0 bases from J, with 12 bases between. This CDR3 contains 15 residues. CDR3 sequence reads: CASRGGEYSNQPQHF. The CDR3 DNA reads TGTGCCAGCAGGGGGGGGGAATATAGCAATCAGCCCCAGCATTTT.

This clonotype occurred many times. This sequence joins TRBV9 and TRBJ1-2; no clear D. Germline V CDR1 and CDR2: SGDLS, YYNGEE. Trimming removed 0 bases at V and 8 bases at J, with 14 bases between. CDR3 length: 14 residues. The CDR3 loop is CASSVGTLRAGYTF. The CDR3 nucleotides read TGTGCCAGCAGCGTAGGGACCCTGCGCGCCGGCTACACCTTC.

This chain connects TRBV2 to TRBJ2-5, with no clear D. This CDR3 contains 14 residues. V lost 6 bases and J lost 3, with 14 bases in between. Looked up from germline, CDR1 is SNHLY and CDR2 is FYNNEI. For the CDR3, the DNA is TGTGCCAGCAGGGAGACGTCGGTTAAAGAGACCCAGTACTTC. Its protein product is CASRETSVKETQYF.

The chain recombines TRBV20-1 with TRBJ2-2, with 11 bases that match TRBD2. V was pared by 0 bases and J by 3 bases, with 3 bases of the junction left unmatched. From germline, CDR1 is DFQATT and CDR2 SNEGSKA (reference sequence). The CDR3 has 16 amino acids. The CDR3, as DNA: TGCAGTGCTAGAGATCTAGCGGGGGGCTACACCGGGGAGCTGTTTTTT. The encoded protein is CSARDLAGGYTGELFF.

This clonotype has ten or more counts. The CDR3 here is CSARAFGQGNQPQHF. In DNA, the CDR3 is TGCAGTGCTAGAGCCTTCGGGCAGGGCAATCAGCCCCAGCATTTT. The V and J genes are TRBV20-1 and TRBJ1-5; D not resolved. V was cut by 1 base and J by 2 bases, with 12 bases left in between. The germline gives CDR1 DFQATT, CDR2 SNEGSKA (reference sequence). The CDR3 length is 15 residues.

This clonotype was seen at least ten times. The rearrangement uses TRBV28 and TRBJ1-5; no reliable D call. The germline V gene has CDR1 MDHEN and CDR2 SYDVKM. V was cut by 2 bases and J by 2 bases, with 19 bases left in between. This CDR3 has 18 residues. The CDR3 region has the DNA TGTGCCAGCAGTTTAGGGGAGGGAACAGCTTTGGGCAATCAGCCCCAGCATTTT. Translating gives CASSLGEGTALGNQPQHF.

The CDR3 sequence is CASSDTGGIYNEQFF. For the CDR3, the DNA is TGTGCCAGCAGTGACACAGGTGGGATATACAATGAGCAGTTCTTC. The chain joins TRBV6-4 to TRBJ2-1; possibly TRBD1 for D (5 bases). The CDR3 has 15 residues. Per the germline V gene, CDR1 is MRHNA and CDR2 is SNTAGT. Trimming pared 2 bases from V and 4 bases from J, leaving 12 bases between.

This clonotype has more than one count but fewer than ten. The chain joins TRBV3-1 to TRBJ1-1; a possible D gene is TRBD1 (6 bases). Trimming stripped 3 bases from V and 4 bases from J, with 12 bases between. Germline loops: CDR1 LGHDT, CDR2 YNNKEL (reference sequence). The CDR3 runs 14 residues. The CDR3 nucleotides read TGTGCCAGCAGCCATGGGGGGGCAGGCACTGAAGCTTTCTTT. Its protein product is CASSHGGAGTEAFF.

This clonotype has a count of ten or more. V usage is TRBV7-8 and J usage is TRBJ2-7, with a possible D match to TRBD1 (5 bases). Germline CDR1 SGHVS, CDR2 FQNEAQ. The germline V and J ends were trimmed by 1 base and 5 bases, with 9 bases remaining between them. The CDR3 is 13 residues long. The CDR3 sequence: CASSLGGDNEQYF. CDR3 bases: TGTGCCAGCAGCTTAGGGGGCGACAACGAGCAGTACTTC.

Details on this clonotype: This may arise from a read error, as a much more abundant clone is one base away. The missing conserved phenylalanine or tryptophan at the end of this CDR3 makes a read error likely. This chain joins TRBV30 and TRBJ1-4; D is unresolved. The V end was cut by 3 bases, the J end by 8 bases, with 13 bases between. The CDR3 length is 13 residues. The germline V gene has CDR1 GTSNPN and CDR2 SVGIG (reference sequence). CDR3 bases: TGTGCCTGGAGCTCCCGGACTGGAGAAAAACTGTTTTTG. Its translation is CAWSSRTGEKLFL.

Only one count was recorded for this clonotype. The chain employs TRBV12-3 or TRBV12-4 and TRBJ2-7; 10 bases agree with TRBD2. This CDR3 region has 15 residues. Germline trimming cut 6 bases from V and 2 bases from J; bases unmatched to any gene: 7. CDR3 sequence (DNA): TGTGCCAGCAGCCCTAGCGGGAGAACTCCCTACGAGCAGTACTTC. Translated: CASSPSGRTPYEQYF.

This clonotype was observed many times. The chain couples TRBV2 to TRBJ2-3, with D uncertain. The ends were cut back, 8 bases at V and 4 bases at J, with 19 bases in the middle. The CDR3 sequence is 15 residues long. Germline V gives CDR1 SNHLY, CDR2 FYNNEI. The CDR3 protein is CASSPSGGTSDTQYF. DNA of the CDR3: TGTGCCAGCTCCCCCTCGGGTGGTACGTCAGATACGCAGTATTTT.

The chain links TRBV5-1 to TRBJ2-3; 9 bases align to TRBD2. The V segment lost 0 bases and the J segment 3 bases; nucleotides outside the gene matches: 2. The CDR3 contains 15 residues. Germline CDR1 is SGHRS and CDR2 is YFSETQ. The CDR3 DNA sequence: TGCGCCAGCAGCTTGGGCGGGAGGGTGACAGATACGCAGTATTTT. Amino acids: CASSLGGRVTDTQYF.